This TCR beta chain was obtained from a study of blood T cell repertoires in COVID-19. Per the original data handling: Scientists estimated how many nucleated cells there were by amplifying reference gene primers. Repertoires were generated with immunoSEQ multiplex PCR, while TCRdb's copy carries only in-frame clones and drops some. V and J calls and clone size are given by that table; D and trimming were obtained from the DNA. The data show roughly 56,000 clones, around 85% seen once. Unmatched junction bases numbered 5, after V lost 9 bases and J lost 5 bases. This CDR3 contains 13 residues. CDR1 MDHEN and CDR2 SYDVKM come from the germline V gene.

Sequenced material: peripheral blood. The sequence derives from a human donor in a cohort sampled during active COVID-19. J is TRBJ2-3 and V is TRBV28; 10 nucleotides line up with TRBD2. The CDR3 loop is CASERGGEDTQYF. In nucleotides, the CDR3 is TGTGCCAGTGAGCGGGGGGGAGAAGATACGCAGTATTTT.